This T cell receptor beta chain was sequenced during a study of blood T cell repertoires in COVID-19. About the study: The analysed material was cDNA or gDNA that came from T cells, B-cell-depleted T cells, or PBMCs.

Clones were read by immunoSEQ multiplex PCR, and TCRdb kept only the in-frame ones, dropping some. The profile shows 90,000 to 120,000 clones, about four fifths of them singletons. CDR3 length: 13 amino acids. The V and J ends lost 5 bases and 6 bases respectively, with 10 bases between them. Germline CDR1 and CDR2: SGHTA and FQGNSA. Sample: peripheral blood. The chain combines TRBV7-2 with TRBJ2-2; maybe TRBD1 (5 bases). The receptor was isolated from a woman older than 75 with active or convalescent COVID-19. CDR3 amino acids: CASSERGPGELFF. CDR3 nucleotides: TGTGCCAGCAGCGAAAGGGGCCCCGGGGAGCTGTTTTTT.